This record concerns one T cell receptor (beta chain) sequence. Libraries were prepared by immunoSEQ multiplex PCR; TCRdb keeps only in-frame clonotypes and omits some of them. The data contain tens of thousands of clones, more than 85% of them singletons. This specimen belongs to a study of blood T cell repertoires in COVID-19. Study overall: Sources were T cells, B-cell-depleted T cells, or PBMCs; the material itself was cDNA or gDNA.

Looked up from germline, CDR1 is KGHSH and CDR2 is LQKENI. Unmatched junction bases numbered 13, after V lost 2 bases and J lost 5 bases. The CDR3 consists of 17 residues. Sequences were obtained from peripheral blood. This chain connects TRBV18 to TRBJ1-2; the match to TRBD1 covers 8 bases. The clonotype comes from a man older than 75 in a cohort sampled during active COVID-19. CDR3 DNA: TGTGCCAGCTCACCAAGTTCGGGGACAGGCCTACTATATGGCTACACCTTC. Amino acids: CASSPSSGTGLLYGYTF.